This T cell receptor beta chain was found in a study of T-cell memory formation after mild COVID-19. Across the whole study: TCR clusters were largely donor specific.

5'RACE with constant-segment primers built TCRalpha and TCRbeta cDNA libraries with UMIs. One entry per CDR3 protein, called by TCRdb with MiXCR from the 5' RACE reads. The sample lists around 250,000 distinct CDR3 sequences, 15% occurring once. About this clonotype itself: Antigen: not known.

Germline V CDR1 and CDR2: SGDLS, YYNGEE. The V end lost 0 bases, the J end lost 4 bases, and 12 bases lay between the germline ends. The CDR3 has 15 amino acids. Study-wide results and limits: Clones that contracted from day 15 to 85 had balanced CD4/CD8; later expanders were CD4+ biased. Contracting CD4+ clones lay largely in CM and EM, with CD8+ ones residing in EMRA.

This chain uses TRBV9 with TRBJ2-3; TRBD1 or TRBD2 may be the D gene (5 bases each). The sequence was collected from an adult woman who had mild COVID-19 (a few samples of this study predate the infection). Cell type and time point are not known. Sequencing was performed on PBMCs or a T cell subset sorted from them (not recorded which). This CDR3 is CASSVDGGAADTQYF. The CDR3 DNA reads TGTGCCAGCAGCGTAGATGGGGGAGCGGCAGATACGCAGTATTTT.